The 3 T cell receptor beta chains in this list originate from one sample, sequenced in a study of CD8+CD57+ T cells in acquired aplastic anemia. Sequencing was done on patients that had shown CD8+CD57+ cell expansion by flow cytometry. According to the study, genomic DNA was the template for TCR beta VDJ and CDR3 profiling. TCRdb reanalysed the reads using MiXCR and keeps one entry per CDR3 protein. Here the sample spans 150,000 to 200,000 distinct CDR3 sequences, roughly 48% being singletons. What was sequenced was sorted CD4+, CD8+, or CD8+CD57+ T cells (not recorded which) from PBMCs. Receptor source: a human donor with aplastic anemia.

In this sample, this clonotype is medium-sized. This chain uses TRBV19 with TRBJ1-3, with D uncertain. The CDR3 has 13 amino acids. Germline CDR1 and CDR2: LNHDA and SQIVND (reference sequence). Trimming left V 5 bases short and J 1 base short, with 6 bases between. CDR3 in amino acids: CASSYGSGNTIYF. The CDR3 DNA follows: TGTGCCAGTAGTTATGGGTCTGGAAACACCATATATTTT. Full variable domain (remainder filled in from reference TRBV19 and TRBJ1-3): DGGITQSPKYLFRKEGQNVTLSCEQNLNHDAMYWYRQDPGQGLRLIYYSQIVNDFQKGDIAEGYSVSREKKESFPLTVTSAQKNPTAFYLCASSYGSGNTIYFGEGSWLTVV.

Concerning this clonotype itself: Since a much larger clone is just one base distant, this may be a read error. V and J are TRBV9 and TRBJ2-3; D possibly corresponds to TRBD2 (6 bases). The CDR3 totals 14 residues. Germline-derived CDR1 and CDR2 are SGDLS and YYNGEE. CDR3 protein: CSSSITRGTDTQYF. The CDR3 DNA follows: TGTTCCAGCAGCATTACGCGGGGTACAGATACGCAGTATTTT.

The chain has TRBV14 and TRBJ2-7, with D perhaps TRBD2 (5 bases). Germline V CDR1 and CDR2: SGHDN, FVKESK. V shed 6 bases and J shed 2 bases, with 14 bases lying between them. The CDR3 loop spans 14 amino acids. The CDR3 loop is CASSLGSGAYEQYF. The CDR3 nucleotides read TGTGCCAGCAGTCTTGGGAGTGGAGCCTACGAGCAGTACTTC.